Included here is one TCR beta chain sequence, with context. In the source study's methods: How many nucleated cells were present was estimated from reference gene primer amplification. Using immunoSEQ multiplex PCR, the repertoire was profiled, and TCRdb retains in-frame clones only, with some absent. The V and J calls and the clone size are those of that table, but D and trimming were determined from the DNA. The data contain about 120,000 clones, 75% to 90% of them singletons. This specimen comes from a study of blood T cell repertoires in COVID-19. About the study: The United States, Italy and Spain provided the acute and convalescent COVID-19 samples.

The receptor comes from a man between 65 and 85 years old with active or convalescent COVID-19. Specimen: peripheral blood.

The CDR3 sequence: CASSLASGTSTDTQYF. CDR3 coding DNA: TGTGCCAGCAGCTTGGCTAGCGGAACTAGCACAGATACGCAGTATTTT. The gene calls are TRBV5-4 and TRBJ2-3, with 7 bases matching TRBD2. Germline CDR1 SGHNT, CDR2 YYREEE (reference sequence). The CDR3 runs to 16 residues. The J segment lost 0 bases and the V segment lost 0 bases, leaving 4 bases of the junction unmatched.